Below are 10 T cell receptor beta chains sequenced from a single sample in a study of T-cell reconstitution after alpha-beta-depleted transplantation in children. Construction of the TCRbeta library involved unique molecular identifiers. One entry per CDR3 protein results from TCRdb running MiXCR on the PCR reads. Among 500,000 or so distinct CDR3 sequences listed, approximately 30% were seen once. The sample consisted of PBMCs from the stem cell graft donor, taken from the stem cell graft. The receptors here all came from a human donor who donated a stem cell graft to a child with aplastic anemia.

This clonotype has a handful of counts. The chain has TRBV29-1 and TRBJ2-4; TRBD2 might be the D (6 bases). The CDR3 sequence is 13 residues long. Trimming stripped 6 bases from V and 5 bases from J, with 14 bases between. From germline, CDR1 is SQVTM and CDR2 ANQGSEA. The CDR3 here is CSVGTLRENIQYF. The CDR3 DNA is TGCAGCGTCGGGACTCTACGGGAAAACATTCAGTACTTC.

V gene TRBV5-1 combines with J gene TRBJ1-1; the D is unclear. Trimming shortened V by 0 bases and J by 6 bases, and 15 bases separated the two germline ends. CDR1 and CDR2 from the germline V gene are SGHRS and YFSETQ. The CDR3 is 15 amino acids. In DNA form, the CDR3 reads TGCGCCAGCAGCTTGGAAATCGCAGGTTACGCTGAAGCTTTCTTT. It is translated as CASSLEIAGYAEAFF.

The chain is built from TRBV7-2 and TRBJ2-7, with D tentatively TRBD2 (6 bases). Trimming cost V 5 bases and J 2 bases, with 13 bases left between them. The length of the CDR3 is 14 residues. Germline V lookup: CDR1 SGHTA, CDR2 FQGNSA. The CDR3 here is CASSPPAGPYEQYF. CDR3 DNA sequence: TGTGCCAGCAGCCCACCTGCGGGGCCCTACGAGCAGTACTTC.

This clonotype was detected only a few times. The chain couples TRBV5-1 to TRBJ2-1, with 9 positions matching TRBD2. Per the germline V gene, CDR1 is SGHRS and CDR2 is YFSETQ. The length of the CDR3 is 16 residues. Unmatched junction bases numbered 9, after V lost 1 base and J lost 7 bases. The CDR3 region has the DNA TGCGCCAGCAGCTTGTCAACGACTAGCGGAAGGAATGAGCAGTTCTTC. This sequence encodes CASSLSTTSGRNEQFF. The whole variable domain, remainder taken from reference TRBV5-1 and TRBJ2-1, is KAGVTQTPRYLIKTRGQQVTLSCSPISGHRSVSWYQQTPGQGLQFLFEYFSETQRNKGNFPGRFSGRQFSNSRSEMNVSTLELGDSALYLCASSLSTTSGRNEQFFGPGTRLTVL.

The chain links TRBV6-5 to TRBJ2-3; 7 bases agree with TRBD2. The CDR3 extends over 14 amino acids. CDR1 and CDR2 from the germline V gene are MNHEY and SVGAGI. V lost 2 bases to trimming and J lost 6 bases; unmatched junction nucleotides: 5. The CDR3 reads CASSYERDLDTQYF. Here the CDR3 DNA reads TGTGCCAGCAGTTACGAGCGGGACCTCGATACGCAGTATTTT.

This chain links TRBV18 with TRBJ1-1; D is unclear. CDR3 length: 14 amino acids. Trimming cost V 0 bases and J 4 bases, with 9 bases left between them. Per the germline V gene, CDR1 is KGHSH and CDR2 is LQKENI. The CDR3 region is CASSPPKGSTEAFF. CDR3 sequence (DNA): TGTGCCAGCTCACCACCGAAAGGGTCCACTGAAGCTTTCTTT.

This clonotype came up a few times. This rearrangement joins TRBV6-6 to TRBJ2-5; D call uncertain. Germline V lookup: CDR1 MNHNY, CDR2 SVGAGI (reference sequence). The ends were cut back, 8 bases at V and 5 bases at J, with 15 bases in the middle. The CDR3 length is 13 residues. CDR3 nucleotide sequence: TGTGCCAGCGCGAGCCTAGTGGAGGAGACCCAGTACTTC. This codes for CASASLVEETQYF.

The chain recombines TRBV19 with TRBJ2-1; 7 bases agree with TRBD2. The J segment lost 5 bases and the V segment lost 7 bases, leaving 8 bases of the junction unmatched. The CDR3 is 14 residues long. The germline CDR1 and CDR2 sequences are LNHDA and SQIVND (reference sequence). The CDR3 DNA reads TGTGCCAGTATGAGCCTAGCGGAGAACAATGAGCAGTTCTTC. It specifies CASMSLAENNEQFF.

V usage is TRBV12-3 or TRBV12-4 and J usage is TRBJ1-5, with D maybe TRBD1 (5 bases). V lost 5 bases and J 0 bases, leaving 11 bases between the germline ends. The CDR3 spans 15 residues. CDR3 in amino acids: CASSNGGSSNQPQHF. CDR3 coding DNA: TGTGCCAGCAGTAATGGGGGGTCTAGCAATCAGCCCCAGCATTTT.

The chain combines TRBV12-3 or TRBV12-4 with TRBJ1-5; no clear D gene. The CDR3 contains 14 residues. Trimming took 5 bases from V and 0 from J, leaving 8 bases between them. For the CDR3, the DNA is TGTGCCAGCAGTAACCGTAATAGCAATCAGCCCCAGCATTTT. Protein: CASSNRNSNQPQHF.